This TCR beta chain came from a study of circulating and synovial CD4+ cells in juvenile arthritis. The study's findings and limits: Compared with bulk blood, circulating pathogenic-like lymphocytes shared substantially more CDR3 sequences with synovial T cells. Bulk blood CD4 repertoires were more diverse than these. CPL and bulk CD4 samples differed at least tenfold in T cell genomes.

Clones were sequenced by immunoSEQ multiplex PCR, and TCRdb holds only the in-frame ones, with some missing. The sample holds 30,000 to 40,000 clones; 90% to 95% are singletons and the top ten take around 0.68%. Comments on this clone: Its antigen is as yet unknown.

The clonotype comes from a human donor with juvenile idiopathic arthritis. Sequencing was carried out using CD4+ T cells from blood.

CDR3 protein: CASSPWTSGRIDEQFF. The CDR3, as DNA: TGTGCCAGCAGCCCCTGGACTAGCGGGAGAATCGATGAGCAGTTCTTC. V is TRBV28 and J is TRBJ2-1, with TRBD2 identical over 13 bases. The V gene's germline CDR1 is MDHEN and CDR2 SYDVKM. After removal of 6 bases from V and 8 bases from J, the junction contained 10 bases not matched to a gene. The CDR3 runs 16 residues. Variable domain in full (rest from reference TRBV28 and TRBJ2-1): DVKVTQSSRYLVKRTGEKVFLECVQDMDHENMFWYRQDPGLGLRLIYFSYDVKMKEKGDIPEGYSVSREKKERFSLILESASTNQTSMYLCASSPWTSGRIDEQFFGPGTRLTVL.